The 31 T cell receptor beta chains presented below share a single source sample, sequenced in a study of T-cell reconstitution after alpha-beta-depleted transplantation in children. Using unique molecular identifiers, the investigators prepared the TCRbeta library. TCRdb itself ran the PCR reads through MiXCR, one entry per CDR3 protein. This table has approximately 500,000 distinct CDR3 sequences, 25% to 30% appearing once. The specimen was PBMCs, collected before TCRalphabeta/CD19-depleted stem cell transplant. These receptors were taken from a boy under two years old with Wiskott-Aldrich syndrome, due to receive a stem cell transplant.

V gene TRBV20-1 combines with J gene TRBJ2-7, with D perhaps TRBD2 (6 bases). Germline V gene data show CDR1 as DFQATT and CDR2 as SNEGSKA (reference sequence). With 3 bases removed from V and 5 bases from J, the gap between germline ends came to 17 bases. The CDR3 contains 14 residues. CDR3 sequence reads: CSARQGLTLHEQYF. Here the CDR3 DNA reads TGCAGTGCTAGGCAAGGACTAACGTTGCACGAGCAGTACTTC.

This clonotype was counted only a few times. V and J are TRBV4-2 and TRBJ2-4, with D perhaps being TRBD1 or TRBD2 (7 bases each). Germline V lookup: CDR1 LGHNA, CDR2 YNFKEQ. V lost 1 base, J lost 8 bases, and 9 bases lay in between. The CDR3 is 13 amino acids. This CDR3 is CASSQAGGDIQYF. CDR3 coding DNA: TGTGCCAGCAGCCAAGCAGGGGGGGACATTCAGTACTTC.

The rearrangement links TRBV11-2 to TRBJ1-1; possibly TRBD1 for D (5 bases). Germline V lookup: CDR1 SGHAT, CDR2 FQNNGV. The V end was cut by 5 bases, the J end by 1 base, with 20 bases between. The CDR3 covers 17 residues. The CDR3: CASSPTTGGRTNTEAFF. The CDR3 nucleotides read TGTGCCAGCAGCCCCACTACGGGGGGACGGACGAACACTGAAGCTTTCTTT. The full variable domain, its missing parts supplied by reference TRBV11-2 and TRBJ1-1, is EAGVAQSPRYKIIEKRQSVAFWCNPISGHATLYWYQQILGQGPKLLIQFQNNGVVDDSQLPKDRFSAERLKGVDSTLKIQPAKLEDSAVYLCASSPTTGGRTNTEAFFGQGTRLTVV.

V and J are TRBV5-1 and TRBJ2-1; 12 nucleotides agree with TRBD2. J was trimmed by 6 bases and V by 5 bases; bases with no gene match: 6. This CDR3 contains 15 residues. Germline V CDR1 and CDR2: SGHRS, YFSETQ. The CDR3 protein is CASRPGTSGFNEQFF. CDR3 bases: TGCGCCAGCAGGCCCGGGACTAGCGGGTTCAATGAGCAGTTCTTC.

This clonotype was picked up a small number of times. This rearrangement joins TRBV5-5 to TRBJ2-7, with D tentatively TRBD2 (6 bases). This CDR3 region has 14 residues. Germline assignment: CDR1 SGHKS and CDR2 YYEKEE (reference sequence). Trimming took 1 base from V and 3 from J, leaving 11 bases between them. The CDR3 region is CASSLRELNYEQYF. The CDR3 region has the DNA TGTGCCAGCAGCTTGCGGGAGTTGAACTACGAGCAGTACTTC.

This clonotype was counted only a few times. The chain employs TRBV7-8 and TRBJ2-1, with 10 bases aligning to TRBD1. The CDR3 length is 16 residues. Germline assignment: CDR1 SGHVS and CDR2 FQNEAQ. V shed 5 bases and J 8 bases; nucleotides not matched to a gene: 12. The CDR3 DNA is TGTGCCAGCAGCCTGGGACAGGGGTGGTTGAAGGATGAGCAGTTCTTC. Translation gives CASSLGQGWLKDEQFF.

J is TRBJ2-1 and V is TRBV18, with a weak D call TRBD2 (6 bases). This CDR3 region has 15 residues. Germline assignment: CDR1 KGHSH and CDR2 LQKENI. Trimming left V 3 bases short and J 6 bases short, with 15 bases between. This CDR3 reads CASSPEGGKGNEQFF. CDR3 coding DNA: TGTGCCAGCTCACCGGAGGGCGGGAAGGGCAATGAGCAGTTCTTC.

This clonotype was counted only a few times. The CDR3 DNA is TGTGCCAGCAGTTTAGAGACAGGGGGCGTCGATACGCAGTATTTT. Encoded protein: CASSLETGGVDTQYF. V gene TRBV12-3 or TRBV12-4 combines with J gene TRBJ2-3; 10 nucleotides line up with TRBD1. The CDR3 runs to 15 residues. Trimming took 1 base from V and 6 from J; bases not matched to a gene: 4.

V and J are TRBV7-9 and TRBJ2-2, with D uncertain. CDR3 length: 15 residues. Germline-derived CDR1 and CDR2 are SEHNR and FQNEAQ (reference sequence). V shed 8 bases and J shed 8 bases, with 21 bases lying between them. CDR3 residues: CASSRSPVATGELFF. The CDR3 DNA follows: TGTGCCAGCTCCAGATCCCCCGTGGCAACTGGGGAGCTGTTTTTT.

The rearrangement links TRBV20-1 to TRBJ2-1; TRBD2 agrees at 9 bases. Germline trimming cut 1 base from V and 9 bases from J; bases unmatched to any gene: 7. The germline V gene has CDR1 DFQATT and CDR2 SNEGSKA (reference sequence). The CDR3 runs 14 residues. The DNA of the CDR3 is TGCAGTGCTAGAGGGCTAGCGGGATCATTTGAGCAGTTCTTC. Amino acids: CSARGLAGSFEQFF.

The CDR3: CASIPTRGKNIQYF. The CDR3 DNA follows: TGTGCCAGCATCCCGACCCGGGGAAAAAACATTCAGTACTTC. V usage is TRBV28 and J usage is TRBJ2-4, with a weak D call TRBD2 (5 bases). This CDR3 region has 14 residues. Trimming cost V 7 bases and J 4 bases, with 14 bases left between them. Germline lookup yields CDR1 MDHEN and CDR2 SYDVKM.

V gene TRBV9 combines with J gene TRBJ2-1, with 9 bases identical to TRBD2. The CDR3 contains 16 residues. The V segment lost 4 bases and the J segment 6 bases; nucleotides outside the gene matches: 11. The germline V gene encodes CDR1 SGDLS and CDR2 YYNGEE. Here the CDR3 DNA reads TGTGCCAGCAGCCCCCGTAGGACTAGCGTCGTCAATGAGCAGTTCTTC. It specifies CASSPRRTSVVNEQFF. Combining the CDR3 with reference TRBV9 and TRBJ2-1 gives the whole variable domain DSGVTQTPKHLITATGQRVTLRCSPRSGDLSVYWYQQSLDQGLQFLIQYYNGEERAKGNILERFSAQQFPDLHSELNLSSLELGDSALYFCASSPRRTSVVNEQFFGPGTRLTVL.

V is TRBV5-1 and J is TRBJ2-6; D is unresolved. Trimming stripped 4 bases from V and 1 base from J, with 6 bases between. Germline V lookup: CDR1 SGHRS, CDR2 YFSETQ. This CDR3 is built from 14 residues. The CDR3 protein is CASSPASGANVLTF. The CDR3 DNA sequence: TGCGCCAGCAGCCCGGCTTCTGGGGCCAACGTCCTGACTTTC.

The V gene is TRBV3-1, the J gene TRBJ2-7; 11 bases agree with TRBD2. The V and J ends lost 5 bases and 2 bases, in that order; junction bases with no gene match: 11. Germline values: CDR1 LGHDT, CDR2 YNNKEL (reference sequence). The CDR3 sequence is 17 residues long. The CDR3 loop is CASSDITGTSGTYEQYF. The CDR3 region has the DNA TGTGCCAGCAGCGATATAACCGGGACTAGCGGAACCTACGAGCAGTACTTC.

The chain links TRBV5-1 to TRBJ2-4; D perhaps matches TRBD1 (6 bases). The V gene lost 3 bases and the J gene lost 2 bases, with 18 bases spanning the gap. Germline CDR1 reads SGHRS; CDR2 reads YFSETQ. This CDR3 comprises 17 residues. This CDR3 reads CASSSTPGVGPKNIQYF. The CDR3 DNA reads as TGCGCCAGCAGCTCAACCCCAGGGGTAGGGCCCAAAAACATTCAGTACTTC.

This clonotype has a handful of counts. The genes are TRBV6-1 and TRBJ1-6; D gene unclear. The CDR3 runs to 13 residues. Germline V gives CDR1 MNHNS, CDR2 SASEGT. V was shortened by 6 bases and J by 10 bases, with 13 bases between the two germline ends. Here the CDR3 DNA reads TGTGCCAGCAGGGAGGTGATGGAATCACCCCTCCACTTT. Translating gives CASREVMESPLHF.

This clonotype occurred a few times. This chain connects TRBV5-1 to TRBJ2-1; no definite D call. The CDR3 spans 13 residues. Looked up from germline, CDR1 is SGHRS and CDR2 is YFSETQ. V lost 1 base to trimming and J lost 9 bases, with 11 bases between them. The CDR3: CASSLPNLFEQFF. For the CDR3, the DNA is TGCGCCAGCAGCTTGCCTAATCTTTTTGAGCAGTTCTTC.

The rearrangement joins TRBV5-1 to TRBJ2-7; the D is unclear. The CDR3 extends over 15 amino acids. Germline V gene lookup returns CDR1 SGHRS and CDR2 YFSETQ. The V and J ends lost 3 bases and 1 base respectively, with 14 bases between them. The CDR3: CASSSTSDTSYEQYF. CDR3 nucleotides: TGCGCCAGCAGCTCCACCTCAGACACGTCCTACGAGCAGTACTTC.

This clonotype was picked up a small number of times. This chain joins TRBV10-3 and TRBJ2-3, with 10 bases identical to TRBD1. CDR1 ENHRY and CDR2 SYGVKD come from the germline V gene. V trimming: 9 bases; J trimming: 4 bases; junction bases outside the gene matches: 7. CDR3 size: 14 residues. The CDR3 DNA reads TGTGCCATTGCGTGGGACAGGGGTGCAGATACGCAGTATTTT. Protein sequence: CAIAWDRGADTQYF.

The chain links TRBV11-2 to TRBJ2-5, with 7 nucleotides matching TRBD2. CDR3 length equals 15 residues. CDR1 SGHAT and CDR2 FQNNGV come from the germline V gene. Unmatched junction bases numbered 7, after V lost 1 base and J lost 5 bases. Written as DNA, the CDR3 is TGTGCCAGCAGCTTAGGTTGGCGCGGGAGTGAGACCCAGTACTTC. The encoded protein is CASSLGWRGSETQYF.

The chain has TRBV28 and TRBJ2-4; 7 bases line up with TRBD1. The CDR3 runs to 19 residues. Germline V CDR1 and CDR2: MDHEN, SYDVKM. Germline trimming cut 2 bases from V and 0 bases from J; bases unmatched to any gene: 13. The CDR3 DNA follows: TGTGCCAGCAGTTTACAGACAGGGCGGAGAATTATAGCCAAAAACATTCAGTACTTC. The encoded protein is CASSLQTGRRIIAKNIQYF.

The chain is built from TRBV30 and TRBJ1-4; tentatively, D is TRBD1 (5 bases). The V end lost 2 bases, the J end lost 7 bases, and 8 bases lay between the germline ends. The germline V gene encodes CDR1 GTSNPN and CDR2 SVGIG (reference sequence). The CDR3 has 12 amino acids. The CDR3 is CAWSLQGEKLFF. The CDR3 DNA sequence: TGTGCCTGGAGTTTGCAGGGTGAAAAACTGTTTTTT.

This clonotype has more than one count but fewer than ten. As DNA, the CDR3 is TGCGCCAGCAGCTTGGTACTAGCGGGGGGCACCGGGGAGCTGTTTTTT. Residues: CASSLVLAGGTGELFF. This chain uses TRBV5-1 with TRBJ2-2, with TRBD2 matching over 12 bases. CDR1 SGHRS and CDR2 YFSETQ come from the germline V gene. The J segment lost 4 bases and the V segment lost 0 bases, leaving 1 base of the junction unmatched. The CDR3 totals 16 residues.

This clonotype was counted only a few times. The chain combines TRBV24-1 with TRBJ1-6; D gene ambiguous. The CDR3 loop spans 11 amino acids. The germline V gene has CDR1 KGHDR and CDR2 SFDVKD. Trimming shortened V by 5 bases and J by 9 bases, and 4 bases separated the two germline ends. DNA for the CDR3: TGTGCCACCAGTGTCCTTTCACCCCTCCACTTT. Translation gives CATSVLSPLHF.

The chain is built from TRBV7-9 and TRBJ2-6, with TRBD2 matching 7 bases. The length of the CDR3 is 16 residues. CDR1 is SEHNR and CDR2 is FQNEAQ in the germline V gene (reference sequence). With V trimmed by 2 bases and J by 1 base, 2 bases remained unmatched. The CDR3 here is CASSLRAGSGANVLTF. In DNA form, the CDR3 reads TGTGCCAGCAGCTTAAGAGCGGGATCTGGGGCCAACGTCCTGACTTTC.

This clonotype was seen only a few times. The V call is TRBV20-1, the J call TRBJ1-3; D unclear. This CDR3 is 14 amino acids long. V was cut by 3 bases and J by 1 base, with 10 bases left in between. Looked up from germline, CDR1 is DFQATT and CDR2 is SNEGSKA (reference sequence). CDR3 region: CSARRLPSGNTIYF. CDR3 coding DNA: TGCAGTGCTAGGCGGCTCCCATCTGGAAACACCATATATTTT.

The chain carries TRBV20-1 and TRBJ2-1, with D uncertain. The CDR3 runs to 14 residues. V was shortened by 3 bases and J by 14 bases, with 23 bases between the two germline ends. Germline V gene sequence: CDR1 DFQATT, CDR2 SNEGSKA (reference sequence). The CDR3 DNA reads as TGCAGTGCTAGTGAAGGGCACTTATCTTTACAAAAGTTCTTC. Translating gives CSASEGHLSLQKFF.

The CDR3: CASSQRAEGAYEQYF. The CDR3 coding sequence is TGTGCCAGCAGCCAACGAGCGGAGGGTGCCTACGAGCAGTACTTC. V gene TRBV14 combines with J gene TRBJ2-7; TRBD2 might be the D (6 bases). Germline V lookup: CDR1 SGHDN, CDR2 FVKESK. The CDR3 has 15 residues. Trimming cost V 2 bases and J 2 bases, with 13 bases left between them.

The J gene is TRBJ1-5, the V gene TRBV20-1, with D perhaps matching TRBD1 (5 bases). Germline CDR1 DFQATT, CDR2 SNEGSKA (reference sequence). V was trimmed by 5 bases and J by 4 bases, leaving 15 bases between them. CDR3 length: 14 amino acids. The CDR3 region has the DNA TGCAGTGCTCACGGGGGGGTTATGAATCAGCCCCAGCATTTT. Protein: CSAHGGVMNQPQHF.

This clonotype has a count of ten or more. The chain carries TRBV7-6 and TRBJ2-2, with unresolved D. This CDR3 region has 13 residues. CDR1 and CDR2 from the germline V gene are SGHVS and FNYEAQ. V was clipped by 4 bases and J by 1 base, with 4 bases between them. CDR3: CASSSVNTGELFF. DNA for the CDR3: TGTGCCAGCAGCTCCGTGAACACCGGGGAGCTGTTTTTT.

The chain employs TRBV28 and TRBJ1-2; 10 nucleotides agree with TRBD1. This CDR3 region has 15 residues. Germline trimming cut 6 bases from V and 5 bases from J; bases unmatched to any gene: 9. Germline CDR1 is MDHEN and CDR2 is SYDVKM. Written as DNA, the CDR3 is TGTGCCAGCAGACCGGGACAGGGGAGGTGGTATGGCTACACCTTC. It codes for CASRPGQGRWYGYTF.